This TCR beta chain appears in the sequencing data of a study of beta chain features in type 1 diabetes. This clone was observed a handful of times. Its antigen is not known. This same CDR3 is encoded by further DNA sequences in the sample. The sequenced template was cDNA made from the entire isolated RNA. TCRdb's table, derived via immunoSEQ multiplex PCR, lists solely in-frame clones and lacks some. The sample consists of around 250,000 clones, 24% of them appearing once. The germline V gene has CDR1 LNHDA and CDR2 SQIVND (reference sequence). CDR3 length equals 13 residues. Trimming took 6 bases from V and 4 from J; bases not matched to a gene: 3. Study results and limitations: Type 1 diabetes patients had TCRB CDR3s that were shorter (moderately but significantly so) in all four CD4+ subsets.

The clonotype comes from a woman aged 25 to 39 with type 1 diabetes. The sequenced sample consisted of naive CD4+ T cells from blood. V and J are TRBV19 and TRBJ1-5; 7 bases match TRBD1. Here the CDR3 DNA reads TGTGCCAGTAGCGGGACAGTTAATCAGCCCCAGCATTTT. It codes for CASSGTVNQPQHF.